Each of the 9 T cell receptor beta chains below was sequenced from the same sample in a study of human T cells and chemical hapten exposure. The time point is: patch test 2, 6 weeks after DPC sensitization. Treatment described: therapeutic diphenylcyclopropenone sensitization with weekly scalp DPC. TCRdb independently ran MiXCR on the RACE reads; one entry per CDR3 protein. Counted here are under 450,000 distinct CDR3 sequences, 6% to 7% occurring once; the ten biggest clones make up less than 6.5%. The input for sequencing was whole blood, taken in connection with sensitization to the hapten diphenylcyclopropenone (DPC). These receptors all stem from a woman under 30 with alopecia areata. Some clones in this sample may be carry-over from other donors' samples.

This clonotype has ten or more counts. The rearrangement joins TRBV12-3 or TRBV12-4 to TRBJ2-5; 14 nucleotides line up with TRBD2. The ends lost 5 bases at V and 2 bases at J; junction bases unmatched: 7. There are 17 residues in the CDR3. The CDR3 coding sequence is TGTGCCAGCAGTGACGGACTAGCGGGGGGAAAACAAGAGACCCAGTACTTC. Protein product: CASSDGLAGGKQETQYF.

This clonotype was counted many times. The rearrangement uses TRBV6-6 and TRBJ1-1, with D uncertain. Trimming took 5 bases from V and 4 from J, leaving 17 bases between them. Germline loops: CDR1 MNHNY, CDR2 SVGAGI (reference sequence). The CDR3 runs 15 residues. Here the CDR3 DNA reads TGTGCCAGCAGTCCCACCCCGAGCGGTGGCACTGAAGCTTTCTTT. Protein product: CASSPTPSGGTEAFF.

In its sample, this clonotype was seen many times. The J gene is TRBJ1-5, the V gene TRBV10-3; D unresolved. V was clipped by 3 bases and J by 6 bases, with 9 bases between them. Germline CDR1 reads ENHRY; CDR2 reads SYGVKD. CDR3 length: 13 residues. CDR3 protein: CAISDEETQPQHF. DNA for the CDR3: TGTGCCATCAGTGATGAAGAGACTCAGCCCCAGCATTTT.

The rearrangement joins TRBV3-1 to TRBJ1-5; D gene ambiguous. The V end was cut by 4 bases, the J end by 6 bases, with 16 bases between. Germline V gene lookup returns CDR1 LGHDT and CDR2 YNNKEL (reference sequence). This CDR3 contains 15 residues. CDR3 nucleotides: TGTGCCAGCAGCCCCAGCACACCGGGTAGTCAGCCCCAGCATTTT. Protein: CASSPSTPGSQPQHF. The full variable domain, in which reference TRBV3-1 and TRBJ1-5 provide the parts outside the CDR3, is DTAVSQTPKYLVTQMGNDKSIKCEQNLGHDTMYWYKQDSKKFLKIMFSYNNKELIINETVPNRFSPKSPDKAHLNLHINSLELGDSAVYFCASSPSTPGSQPQHFGDGTRLSIL.

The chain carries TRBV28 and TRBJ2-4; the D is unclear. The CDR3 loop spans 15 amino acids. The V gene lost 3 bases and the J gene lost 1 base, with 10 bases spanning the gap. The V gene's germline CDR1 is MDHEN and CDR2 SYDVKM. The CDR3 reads CASSLGSGAKNIQYF. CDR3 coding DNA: TGTGCCAGCAGTTTGGGCAGTGGGGCCAAAAACATTCAGTACTTC.

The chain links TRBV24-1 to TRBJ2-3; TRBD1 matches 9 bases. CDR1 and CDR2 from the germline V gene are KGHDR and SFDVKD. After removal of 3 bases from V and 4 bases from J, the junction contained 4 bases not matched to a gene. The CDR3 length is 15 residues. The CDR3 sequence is CATSDRDRDPDTQYF. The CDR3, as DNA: TGTGCCACCAGTGATCGGGACAGGGACCCAGATACGCAGTATTTT.

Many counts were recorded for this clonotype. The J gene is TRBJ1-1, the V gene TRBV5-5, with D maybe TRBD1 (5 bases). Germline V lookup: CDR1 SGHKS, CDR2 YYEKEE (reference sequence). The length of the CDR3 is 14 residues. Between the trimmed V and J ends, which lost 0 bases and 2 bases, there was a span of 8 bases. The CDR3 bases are TGTGCCAGCAGCTTGGTAGGGGCCAACACTGAAGCTTTCTTT. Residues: CASSLVGANTEAFF.

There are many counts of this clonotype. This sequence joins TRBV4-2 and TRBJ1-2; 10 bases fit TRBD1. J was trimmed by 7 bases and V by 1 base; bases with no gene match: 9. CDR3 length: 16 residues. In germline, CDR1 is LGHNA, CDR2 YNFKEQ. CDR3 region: CASSQAEGQGSSGYTF. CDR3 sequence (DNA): TGTGCCAGCAGCCAAGCAGAGGGACAGGGGTCGAGTGGCTACACCTTC.

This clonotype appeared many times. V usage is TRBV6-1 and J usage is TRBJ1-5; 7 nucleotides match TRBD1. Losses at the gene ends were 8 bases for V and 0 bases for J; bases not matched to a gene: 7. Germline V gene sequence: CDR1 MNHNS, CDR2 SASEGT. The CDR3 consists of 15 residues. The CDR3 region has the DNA TGTGCCAGCCGGGGACAGTTCAATAGCAATCAGCCCCAGCATTTT. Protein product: CASRGQFNSNQPQHF.